The 21 T cell receptor beta chains below all came from one sample that was sequenced in a study of CD8 T cells in Susac syndrome. Random hexamers were used to reverse transcribe the RNA input (roughly 0.5 to 1 ug). TCRdb redid the calling of the immunoSEQ multiplex PCR reads with MiXCR, one entry per CDR3 protein. This table has about 120,000 distinct CDR3 sequences, just under 95% appearing once. Input material: CD8+ T cells from PBMCs. The receptors derive from a human donor with Susac syndrome.

The CDR3 bases are TGTGCCAGCAGCTTCCCGGAGGGGATGAACACTGAAGCTTTCTTT. It specifies CASSFPEGMNTEAFF. The gene calls are TRBV7-9 and TRBJ1-1; D is possibly TRBD1 (5 bases). V dropped 3 bases and J dropped 0 bases, with 11 bases sitting between them. Looked up from germline, CDR1 is SEHNR and CDR2 is FQNEAQ (reference sequence). CDR3 size: 15 residues.

V usage is TRBV12-3 or TRBV12-4 and J usage is TRBJ2-1; 8 nucleotides align to TRBD1. V shed 5 bases and J 4 bases; nucleotides not matched to a gene: 10. The CDR3 is 16 amino acids. The DNA of the CDR3 is TGTGCCAGCAGTGTTTCGGGACAGGTAGAGTACAATGAGCAGTTCTTC. Translated, it gives CASSVSGQVEYNEQFF.

This clonotype is a singleton in its sample. The chain recombines TRBV7-9 with TRBJ1-1, with D perhaps matching TRBD1 (6 bases). V was shortened by 4 bases and J by 11 bases, with 23 bases between the two germline ends. The V gene's germline CDR1 is SEHNR and CDR2 FQNEAQ (reference sequence). This CDR3 spans 15 amino acids. Here the CDR3 reads CASSYGGQRGLVAFF. In nucleotides, the CDR3 is TGTGCCAGCAGCTACGGCGGACAGCGAGGACTCGTTGCTTTCTTT.

This chain links TRBV4-1 with TRBJ2-7, with D tentatively TRBD1 (5 bases). V lost 2 bases, J lost 3 bases, and 14 bases lay in between. The CDR3 runs 15 residues. Germline values: CDR1 MGHRA, CDR2 YSYEKL. CDR3 nucleotide sequence: TGCGCCAGCAGCCAACAAACAGGTGCGCGCTACGAGCAGTACTTC. It yields the protein CASSQQTGARYEQYF.

The chain recombines TRBV27 with TRBJ1-5, with a tentative D call TRBD1 (5 bases). The ends were cut back, 3 bases at V and 3 bases at J, with 9 bases in the middle. CDR1 and CDR2 (germline): MNHEY, SMNVEV (reference sequence). There are 14 residues in the CDR3. CDR3: CASSLRGLNQPQHF. The CDR3 nucleotides are TGTGCCAGCAGTTTGAGGGGACTCAATCAGCCCCAGCATTTT.

This clonotype was seen just once. V gene TRBV9 combines with J gene TRBJ2-5; 8 positions agree with TRBD2. V trimming: 3 bases; J trimming: 4 bases; junction bases outside the gene matches: 5. This CDR3 has 14 residues. CDR1 is SGDLS, CDR2 YYNGEE, per germline. The CDR3 loop is CASSGAGAGETQYF. The CDR3 DNA sequence: TGTGCCAGCAGCGGAGCGGGAGCAGGAGAGACCCAGTACTTC.

This sequence joins TRBV13 and TRBJ2-1; 8 bases align to TRBD1. The germline CDR1 and CDR2 sequences are PRHDT and FYEKMQ (reference sequence). Germline trimming cut 5 bases from V and 1 base from J; bases unmatched to any gene: 10. The CDR3 runs to 17 residues. The CDR3 coding sequence is TGTGCCAGCAGCCTGACCCTACAGGGGGAGTCCTACAATGAGCAGTTCTTC. It specifies CASSLTLQGESYNEQFF.

The chain carries TRBV3-1 and TRBJ2-7; D is unresolved. The V gene lost 3 bases and the J gene lost 4 bases, with 7 bases spanning the gap. Germline V gene lookup returns CDR1 LGHDT and CDR2 YNNKEL (reference sequence). The CDR3 is 12 residues long. In DNA, the CDR3 is TGTGCCAGCAGCCAGGGTGGGTACGAGCAGTACTTC. It specifies CASSQGGYEQYF.

The V call is TRBV20-1, the J call TRBJ1-1, with D unclear. The CDR3 has 11 amino acids. From germline, CDR1 is DFQATT and CDR2 SNEGSKA (reference sequence). Trimming took 3 bases from V and 6 from J, leaving 8 bases between them. CDR3 amino acids: CSASFWPEAFF. In DNA, the CDR3 is TGCAGTGCTAGTTTTTGGCCTGAAGCTTTCTTT.

The count of this clonotype is one. The CDR3 spells CASSLLGTASSPLHF. CDR3 sequence (DNA): TGTGCCAGTAGTTTGCTCGGGACCGCGAGTTCACCCCTCCACTTT. The chain carries TRBV19 and TRBJ1-6, with D tentatively TRBD1 (5 bases). This CDR3 region has 15 residues. Germline V gene data show CDR1 as LNHDA and CDR2 as SQIVND (reference sequence). Trimming stripped 5 bases from V and 9 bases from J, with 17 bases between.

The gene calls are TRBV20-1 and TRBJ2-7; 7 positions agree with TRBD2. The CDR3 loop spans 13 amino acids. V was clipped by 3 bases and J by 0 bases; unmatched bases: 2. Germline loops: CDR1 DFQATT, CDR2 SNEGSKA (reference sequence). CDR3 bases: TGCAGTGCTAGGCTAGCGGACTCCTACGAGCAGTACTTC. It codes for CSARLADSYEQYF.

The chain links TRBV6-1 to TRBJ2-3; D remains unclear. The CDR3 loop spans 14 amino acids. Per the germline V gene, CDR1 is MNHNS and CDR2 is SASEGT. V was pared by 3 bases and J by 6 bases, with 13 bases between. The CDR3 here is CASSESPGGDTQYF. CDR3 nucleotide sequence: TGTGCCAGCAGTGAGTCCCCAGGTGGGGATACGCAGTATTTT.

About this clonotype itself: At one boundary the junction diverges from the germline segment, which might be a read error. The chain is built from TRBV5-1 and TRBJ2-2; D gene ambiguous. Germline V gene sequence: CDR1 SGHRS, CDR2 YFSETQ. The CDR3 consists of 11 residues. The DNA for the CDR3 is TGTGCCAGCAGTTACACCGGGGAGCTGTTTTTT. Its protein is CASSYTGELFF.

The rearrangement links TRBV5-1 to TRBJ1-2; D is uncertain. V was trimmed by 0 bases and J by 4 bases, leaving 7 bases between them. The CDR3 is 13 amino acids. The germline V gene has CDR1 SGHRS and CDR2 YFSETQ. The CDR3 coding sequence is TGCGCCAGCAGCTTGGGGAGTATCTATGGCTACACCTTC. Translated, it gives CASSLGSIYGYTF. The whole variable domain, remainder taken from reference TRBV5-1 and TRBJ1-2, is KAGVTQTPRYLIKTRGQQVTLSCSPISGHRSVSWYQQTPGQGLQFLFEYFSETQRNKGNFPGRFSGRQFSNSRSEMNVSTLELGDSALYLCASSLGSIYGYTFGSGTRLTVV.

This rearrangement joins TRBV12-3 or TRBV12-4 to TRBJ2-2; TRBD2 matches 7 bases. With V trimmed by 8 bases and J by 1 base, 1 base remained unmatched. The CDR3 covers 13 residues. CDR3: CASGGVNTGELFF. In DNA, the CDR3 is TGTGCCAGCGGGGGGGTGAACACCGGGGAGCTGTTTTTT.

The CDR3 coding sequence is TGCAGCGTTGAAGACAGGGGTATGGACTATGGCTACACCTTC. It is translated as CSVEDRGMDYGYTF. This chain connects TRBV29-1 to TRBJ1-2; possibly TRBD1 for D (6 bases). Germline CDR1 reads SQVTM; CDR2 reads ANQGSEA. Trimming left V 0 bases short and J 3 bases short, with 11 bases between. This CDR3 has 14 amino acids.

The rearrangement joins TRBV19 to TRBJ2-1; 8 nucleotides align to TRBD2. Unmatched junction bases numbered 7, after V lost 3 bases and J lost 0 bases. CDR1 and CDR2 from the germline V gene are LNHDA and SQIVND (reference sequence). This CDR3 spans 17 amino acids. DNA of the CDR3: TGTGCCAGTAGTATGTTACTAGCGGACCGCTCCTACAATGAGCAGTTCTTC. Residues: CASSMLLADRSYNEQFF.

This chain links TRBV12-3 or TRBV12-4 with TRBJ2-7, with TRBD2 matching over 7 bases. Losses at the gene ends were 7 bases for V and 6 bases for J; bases not matched to a gene: 6. The CDR3 is 12 amino acids. Here the CDR3 reads CASNVGGSEQYF. CDR3 DNA: TGTGCCAGCAACGTGGGGGGGTCCGAGCAGTACTTC.

V gene TRBV27 combines with J gene TRBJ2-7; TRBD1 might be the D (6 bases). There are 15 residues in the CDR3. Trimming took off 2 bases at V and 4 bases at J, with 15 bases between the two ends. From germline, CDR1 is MNHEY and CDR2 SMNVEV (reference sequence). The CDR3 loop is CASSLGAGVGYEQYF. CDR3 DNA sequence: TGTGCCAGCAGTTTAGGGGCAGGGGTGGGGTACGAGCAGTACTTC.

This rearrangement joins TRBV5-6 to TRBJ2-7, with D unresolved. Germline-derived CDR1 and CDR2 are SGHDT and YYEEEE. This CDR3 is built from 12 residues. Trimming removed 4 bases at V and 3 bases at J, with 8 bases between. In DNA, the CDR3 is TGTGCCAGCAGCCGGACCCACTACGAGCAGTACTTC. Translation gives CASSRTHYEQYF.

This chain uses TRBV7-2 with TRBJ2-7; D is perhaps TRBD1 (5 bases). Trimming cost V 4 bases and J 2 bases, with 12 bases left between them. This CDR3 contains 14 residues. Germline assignment: CDR1 SGHTA and CDR2 FQGNSA. As DNA, the CDR3 is TGTGCCAGCAGCTCCTTCCTAGGGGCCTACGAGCAGTACTTC. Residues: CASSSFLGAYEQYF.